These T cell receptor beta chains were read from a single sample in a study of cytomegalovirus exposure and HLA in healthy donors. This table comes from immunoSEQ multiplex PCR, and its TCRdb copy is limited to in-frame clones, with some not included. The sample has some 120,000 clones, about 87% seen once. The sequenced sample was PBMCs. The receptor source for this set is a young woman in good health and CMV-seronegative. Each CDR3 is given with its conserved first and last residue. The size of a clone is reported for some rows only, either as once, few or many, or as a class for expanded clones.

V: TRBV7-2
J: TRBJ2-5
size: .
CDR3: CASSLGESWRTQYF

V: TRBV5-8
J: TRBJ1-1
size: .
CDR3: CASSLGWSGPTEAFF

V: TRBV18
J: TRBJ2-6
size: once
CDR3: CASSPPRGRVGANVLTF

V: TRBV14
J: TRBJ1-6
size: .
CDR3: CASSQDRGSYSPLHF

V: TRBV11-3
J: TRBJ2-1
size: once
CDR3: CASSFLSGSSYNEQFF

V: TRBV6-1
J: TRBJ1-3
size: once
CDR3: CASSVHNSGNTIYF

V: TRBV18
J: TRBJ2-6
size: .
CDR3: CASSPSVGGANVLTF

V: TRBV28
J: TRBJ1-1
size: .
CDR3: CASSLRGPNTEAFF

V: TRBV5-1
J: TRBJ1-1
size: .
CDR3: CASSGNSGNRVRLKNTEAFF

V: TRBV28
J: TRBJ2-1
size: .
CDR3: CASSFYNEQFF

V: TRBV28
J: TRBJ1-5
size: .
CDR3: CASGGGQGGQPQHF

V: TRBV28
J: TRBJ2-5
size: .
CDR3: CASSLHRDQETQYF

V: TRBV30
J: TRBJ2-1
size: once
CDR3: CAWAPGQTARWQFF

V: TRBV4-1
J: TRBJ1-2
size: .
CDR3: CASSQLQIALRPVDGYTF

V: TRBV28
J: TRBJ2-5
size: .
CDR3: CARVSGAGGRQETQYF

V: TRBV7-9
J: TRBJ1-5
size: .
CDR3: CATATGINQPQHF